This TCR beta chain was found in a study of blood T cells in healthy people across ages. The CDR3 runs to 12 residues. Trimming left V 10 bases short and J 10 bases short, with 17 bases between. For the second PCR, which ran for about 6 to 12 cycles, a sample-barcoded 5' primer and a J-beta primer mix were used. All samples yielded 3 million or more CDR3-containing paired-end reads. MiXCR, applied by TCRdb to the 5' RACE reads, yields one record per CDR3 protein. The data contain some 880,000 distinct CDR3 sequences, 36% of them seen just once; the ten biggest clones take up roughly 13%. The sample, about 10 milliliters of peripheral blood, was drawn from each donor.

The TCR was taken from a young man in good health. The material sequenced was blood. The genes are TRBV12-3 or TRBV12-4 and TRBJ2-1; D could derive from TRBD1 or TRBD2 (6 bases each). CDR3: CANSGASREQFF. DNA of the CDR3: TGTGCCAACTCGGGGGCTTCAAGAGAGCAGTTCTTC.